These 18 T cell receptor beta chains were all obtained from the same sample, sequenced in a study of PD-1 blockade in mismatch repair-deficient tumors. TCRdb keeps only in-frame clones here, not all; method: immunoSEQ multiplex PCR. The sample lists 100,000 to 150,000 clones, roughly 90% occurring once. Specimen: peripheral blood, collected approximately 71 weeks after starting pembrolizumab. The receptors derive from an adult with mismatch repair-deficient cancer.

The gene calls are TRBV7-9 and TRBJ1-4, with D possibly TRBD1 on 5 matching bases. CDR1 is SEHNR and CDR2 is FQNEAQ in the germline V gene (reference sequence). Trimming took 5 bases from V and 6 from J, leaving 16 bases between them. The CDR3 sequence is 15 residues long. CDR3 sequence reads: CASSLLGATDEKLFF. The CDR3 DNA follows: TGTGCCAGCAGCCTCCTCGGGGCAACGGATGAAAAACTGTTTTTT.

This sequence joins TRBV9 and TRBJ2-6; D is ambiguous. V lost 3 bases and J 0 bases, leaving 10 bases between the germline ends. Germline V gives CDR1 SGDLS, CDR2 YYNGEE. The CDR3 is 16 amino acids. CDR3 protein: CASSAPTISGANVLTF. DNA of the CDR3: TGTGCCAGCAGCGCACCGACAATCTCTGGGGCCAACGTCCTGACTTTC.

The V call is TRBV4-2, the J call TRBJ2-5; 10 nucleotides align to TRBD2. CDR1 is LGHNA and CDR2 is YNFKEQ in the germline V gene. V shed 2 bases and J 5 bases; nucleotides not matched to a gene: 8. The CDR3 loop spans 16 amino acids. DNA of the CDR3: TGTGCCAGCAGCCAAAGGCTAGCGGGAGAAGCTGAGACCCAGTACTTC. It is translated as CASSQRLAGEAETQYF.

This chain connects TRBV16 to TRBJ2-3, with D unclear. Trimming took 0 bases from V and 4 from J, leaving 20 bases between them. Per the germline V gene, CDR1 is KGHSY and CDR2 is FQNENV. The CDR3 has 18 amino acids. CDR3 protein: CASSQSQWQPDHSDTQYF. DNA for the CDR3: TGTGCCAGCAGCCAATCACAGTGGCAGCCCGATCACTCAGATACGCAGTATTTT.

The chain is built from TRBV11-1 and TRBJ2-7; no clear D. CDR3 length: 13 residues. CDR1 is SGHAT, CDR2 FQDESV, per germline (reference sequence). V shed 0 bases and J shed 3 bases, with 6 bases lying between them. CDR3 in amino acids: CASSLAPGYEQYF. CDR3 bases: TGTGCCAGCAGCTTAGCGCCCGGCTACGAGCAGTACTTC.

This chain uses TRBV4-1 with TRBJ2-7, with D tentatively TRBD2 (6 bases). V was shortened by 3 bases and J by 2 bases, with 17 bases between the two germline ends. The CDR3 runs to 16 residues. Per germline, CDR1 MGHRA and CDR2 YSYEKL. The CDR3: CASSHLAGLGTYEQYF. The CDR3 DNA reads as TGCGCCAGCAGCCATCTCGCGGGGCTTGGGACCTACGAGCAGTACTTC.

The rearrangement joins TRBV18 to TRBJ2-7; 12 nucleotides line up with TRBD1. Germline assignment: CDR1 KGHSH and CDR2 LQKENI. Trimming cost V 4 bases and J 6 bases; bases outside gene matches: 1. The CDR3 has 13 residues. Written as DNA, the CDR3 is TGTGCCAGCTCACAGGGACAGGGGGCCGAGCAGTACTTC. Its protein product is CASSQGQGAEQYF.

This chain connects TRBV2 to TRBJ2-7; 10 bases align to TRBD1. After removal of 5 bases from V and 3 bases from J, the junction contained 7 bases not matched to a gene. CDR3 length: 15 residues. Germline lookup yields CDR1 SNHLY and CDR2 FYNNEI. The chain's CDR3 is CASSTGTGARYEQYF. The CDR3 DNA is TGTGCCAGCAGTACCGGGACAGGGGCTCGCTACGAGCAGTACTTC.

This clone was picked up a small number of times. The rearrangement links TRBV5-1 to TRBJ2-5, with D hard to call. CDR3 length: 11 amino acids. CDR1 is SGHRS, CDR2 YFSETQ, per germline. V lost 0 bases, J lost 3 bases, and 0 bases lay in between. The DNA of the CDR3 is TGCGCCAGCAGCTTGGAAGAGACCCAGTACTTC. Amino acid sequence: CASSLEETQYF.

Here the CDR3 DNA reads TGTGCCAGCAGTTTATCGTCAGGGGGACGCGGCGGGCAGTACTTC. As protein: CASSLSSGGRGGQYF. The chain links TRBV28 to TRBJ2-7, with 7 bases that match TRBD1. In germline, CDR1 is MDHEN, CDR2 SYDVKM. The CDR3 loop spans 15 amino acids. The junction had 12 bases not matched to a gene; V was cut back by 1 base and J by 9 bases.

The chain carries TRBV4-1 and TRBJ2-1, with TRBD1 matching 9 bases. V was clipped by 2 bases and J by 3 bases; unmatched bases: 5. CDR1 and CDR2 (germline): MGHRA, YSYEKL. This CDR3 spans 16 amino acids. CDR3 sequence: CASSQQPGQGYNEQFF. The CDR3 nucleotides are TGCGCCAGCAGCCAACAACCGGGACAGGGCTACAATGAGCAGTTCTTC.

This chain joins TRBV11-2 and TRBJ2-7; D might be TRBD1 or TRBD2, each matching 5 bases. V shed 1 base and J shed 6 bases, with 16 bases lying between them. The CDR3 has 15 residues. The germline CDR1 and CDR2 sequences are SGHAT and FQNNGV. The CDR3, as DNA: TGTGCCAGCAGCTTAGGGCGAGGACTCGGGGCCGAGCAGTACTTC. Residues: CASSLGRGLGAEQYF.

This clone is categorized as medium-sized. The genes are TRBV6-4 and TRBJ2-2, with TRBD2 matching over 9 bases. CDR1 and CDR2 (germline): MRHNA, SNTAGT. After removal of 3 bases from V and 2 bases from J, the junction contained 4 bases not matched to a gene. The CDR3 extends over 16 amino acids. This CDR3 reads CASSEAGTSNTGELFF. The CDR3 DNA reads TGTGCCAGCAGTGAGGCCGGGACTAGCAACACCGGGGAGCTGTTTTTT.

The CDR3 protein is CASSPRGRGSYEQYF. In DNA, the CDR3 is TGTGCCAGCAGCCCAAGGGGCAGGGGGTCCTACGAGCAGTACTTC. The chain employs TRBV6-5 and TRBJ2-7; TRBD1 matches 7 bases. Germline values: CDR1 MNHEY, CDR2 SVGAGI. J gave up 1 base and V 6 bases, and 9 bases lay outside the gene matches. The CDR3 is 15 amino acids.

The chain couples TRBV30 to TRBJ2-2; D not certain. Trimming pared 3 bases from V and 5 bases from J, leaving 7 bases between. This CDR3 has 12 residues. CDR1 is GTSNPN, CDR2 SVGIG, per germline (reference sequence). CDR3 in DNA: TGTGCCTGGAGACCATCGACCGGGGAGCTGTTTTTT. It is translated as CAWRPSTGELFF.

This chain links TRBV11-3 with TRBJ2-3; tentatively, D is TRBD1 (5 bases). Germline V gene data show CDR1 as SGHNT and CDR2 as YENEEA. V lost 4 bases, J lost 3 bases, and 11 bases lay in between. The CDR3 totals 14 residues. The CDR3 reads CASSSPGPTDTQYF. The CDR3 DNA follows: TGTGCCAGCAGCTCTCCAGGGCCAACAGATACGCAGTATTTT. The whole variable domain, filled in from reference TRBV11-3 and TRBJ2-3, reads EAGVVQSPRYKIIEKKQPVAFWCNPISGHNTLYWYLQNLGQGPELLIRYENEEAVDDSQLPKDRFSAERLKGVDSTLKIQPAELGDSAVYLCASSSPGPTDTQYFGPGTRLTVL.

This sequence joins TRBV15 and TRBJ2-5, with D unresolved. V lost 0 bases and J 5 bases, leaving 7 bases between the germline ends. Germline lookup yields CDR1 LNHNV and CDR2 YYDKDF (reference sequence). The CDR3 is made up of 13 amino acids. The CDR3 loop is CATSRDLWETQYF. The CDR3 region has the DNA TGTGCCACCAGCAGAGATCTCTGGGAGACCCAGTACTTC.

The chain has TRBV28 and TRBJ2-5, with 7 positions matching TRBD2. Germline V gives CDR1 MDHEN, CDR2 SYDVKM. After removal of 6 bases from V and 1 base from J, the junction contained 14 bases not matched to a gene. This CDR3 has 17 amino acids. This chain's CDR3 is CASSGSGKRFPQETQYF. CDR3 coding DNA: TGTGCCAGCAGCGGCAGCGGGAAGAGATTCCCCCAAGAGACCCAGTACTTC.